This T cell receptor beta chain was sequenced during a study of control samples from healthy donors and cancer patients. The data were produced by immunoSEQ multiplex PCR, yet TCRdb's version contains in-frame clones alone and is incomplete. The profile shows around 43,000 clones, about 93% of them singletons. After removal of 3 bases from V and 6 bases from J, the junction contained 13 bases not matched to a gene. The CDR3 covers 17 residues. CDR1 is MDHEN and CDR2 is SYDVKM in the germline V gene. The TCR comes from a woman in her forties or fifties in good health. The chain combines TRBV28 with TRBJ2-3, with 9 bases lining up with TRBD1. The material sequenced was blood. CDR3 residues: CASSFLQGARTWDTQYF. The CDR3 coding sequence is TGTGCCAGCAGTTTTCTACAGGGGGCGAGGACCTGGGATACGCAGTATTTT.